The 18 T cell receptor beta chains presented below share a single source sample, sequenced in a study of glioma-infiltrating T cells after dendritic cell vaccination. Produced via immunoSEQ multiplex PCR; TCRdb's table is partial and in-frame only. The sample includes 85,000 to 95,000 clones, 80% to 90% of them seen just once. The sample here was blood, taken before dendritic cell vaccination. The receptors were sampled from a human donor with glioblastoma.

V usage is TRBV27 and J usage is TRBJ1-1; 8 bases align to TRBD1. Germline V gene sequence: CDR1 MNHEY, CDR2 SMNVEV (reference sequence). Trimming cost V 7 bases and J 5 bases; bases outside gene matches: 12. The CDR3 consists of 15 residues. CDR3 loop: CASNPTGGWMTEAFF. The DNA for the CDR3 is TGTGCCAGCAATCCAACAGGGGGTTGGATGACTGAAGCTTTCTTT.

The J gene is TRBJ2-3, the V gene TRBV5-1; 10 bases fit TRBD2. The CDR3 has 17 amino acids. V shed 4 bases and J 8 bases; nucleotides not matched to a gene: 16. Germline CDR1 is SGHRS and CDR2 is YFSETQ. The CDR3 protein is CASSPTLAGGPGTTQYF. CDR3 sequence (DNA): TGCGCCAGCAGCCCGACGTTAGCGGGAGGCCCGGGGACTACGCAGTATTTT.

This chain uses TRBV9 with TRBJ1-4, with 9 bases matching TRBD1. Trimming cost V 4 bases and J 4 bases; bases outside gene matches: 8. Looked up from germline, CDR1 is SGDLS and CDR2 is YYNGEE. The CDR3 length is 16 residues. The DNA of the CDR3 is TGTGCCAGCAGCACGGACAGGGGAAGTTATAATGAAAAACTGTTTTTT. It translates to CASSTDRGSYNEKLFF.

The chain uses TRBV12-2 and TRBJ2-7; the D call in the table, TRBD2, was not verified against the DNA. TRBV12-2 has pseudogene status. The CDR3 is made up of 17 amino acids. The CDR3 protein is CASRWAARTIATYEQYF. As DNA, the CDR3 is TGTGCAAGTCGCTGGGCGGCCCGGACTATCGCAACCTACGAGCAGTACTTC.

The J gene is TRBJ2-7, the V gene TRBV4-3, with 9 bases identical to TRBD1. CDR3 length: 16 amino acids. CDR1 is LGHNA and CDR2 is YSLEER in the germline V gene. V lost 4 bases, J lost 1 base, and 8 bases stayed unmatched. CDR3 DNA sequence: TGCGCCAGCAGCCCAGGGGGGGGGACAGGGTCCTACGAGCAGTACTTC. Amino acids: CASSPGGGTGSYEQYF.

The gene calls are TRBV14 and TRBJ2-3; TRBD2 matches 14 bases. Germline trimming cut 10 bases from V and 3 bases from J; bases unmatched to any gene: 3. The CDR3 consists of 14 residues. CDR1 is SGHDN, CDR2 FVKESK, per germline. CDR3 sequence: CATGTSGGTDTQYF. The CDR3 DNA sequence: TGTGCCACCGGGACTAGCGGGGGAACAGATACGCAGTATTTT. Combining the CDR3 with reference TRBV14 and TRBJ2-3 gives the whole variable domain EAGVTQFPSHSVIEKGQTVTLRCDPISGHDNLYWYRRVMGKEIKFLLHFVKESKQDESGMPNNRFLAERTGGTYSTLKVQPAELEDSGVYFCATGTSGGTDTQYFGPGTRLTVL.

This clone was counted once. The genes are TRBV29-1 and TRBJ2-1, with D perhaps matching TRBD2 (5 bases). V gave up 2 bases and J gave up 15 bases, with 11 bases separating them. The CDR3 contains 10 residues. Germline V gene lookup returns CDR1 SQVTM and CDR2 ANQGSEA. The CDR3 reads CSVERGRRFF. The DNA of the CDR3 is TGCAGCGTTGAACGGGGTCGTAGGTTCTTC.

This chain joins TRBV13 and TRBJ2-1; 7 nucleotides align to TRBD1. The length of the CDR3 is 14 residues. Trimming cost V 0 bases and J 6 bases; bases outside gene matches: 2. The germline V gene has CDR1 PRHDT and CDR2 FYEKMQ (reference sequence). The CDR3 bases are TGTGCCAGCAGCTTAGGCGGGACAGCCAATGAGCAGTTCTTC. It yields the protein CASSLGGTANEQFF.

This chain connects TRBV7-2 to TRBJ2-6; TRBD1 is a possible D gene (6 bases). The length of the CDR3 is 14 residues. V was pared by 5 bases and J by 8 bases, with 13 bases between. CDR1 and CDR2 (germline): SGHTA, FQGNSA. For the CDR3, the DNA is TGTGCCAGCAGCCCTAAACAGGGTTCCAACGTCCTGACTTTC. It codes for CASSPKQGSNVLTF.

This sequence joins TRBV6-5 and TRBJ1-6; 7 nucleotides align to TRBD1. V was clipped by 4 bases and J by 7 bases; unmatched bases: 7. CDR1 MNHEY and CDR2 SVGAGI come from the germline V gene. The CDR3 is made up of 15 amino acids. The CDR3 loop is CASSFRQGANSPLHF. In nucleotides, the CDR3 is TGTGCCAGCAGTTTCCGACAGGGAGCAAATTCACCCCTCCACTTT.

V usage is TRBV4-1 and J usage is TRBJ1-2, with D perhaps TRBD1 (6 bases). Deletions cut 2 bases from V and 8 bases from J, with 18 bases between. Germline V gene data show CDR1 as MGHRA and CDR2 as YSYEKL. The CDR3 has 15 amino acids. The CDR3, as DNA: TGCGCCAGCAGCCAACCCCGGGACAAGCAGAGGGGCTACACCTTC. Protein: CASSQPRDKQRGYTF.

The gene calls are TRBV30 and TRBJ2-3, with 10 bases identical to TRBD2. J was trimmed by 4 bases and V by 0 bases; bases with no gene match: 10. CDR3 length: 17 residues. The germline gives CDR1 GTSNPN, CDR2 SVGIG (reference sequence). DNA for the CDR3: TGTGCCTGGAGTGTTTCCCGAACTAGCGGGACCCCAGATACGCAGTATTTT. Translating gives CAWSVSRTSGTPDTQYF. The whole variable domain, remainder taken from reference TRBV30 and TRBJ2-3, is SQTIHQWPATLVQPVGSPLSLECTVEGTSNPNLYWYRQAAGRGLQLLFYSVGIGQISSEVPQNLSASRPQDRQFILSSKKLLLSDSGFYLCAWSVSRTSGTPDTQYFGPGTRLTVL.

This chain joins TRBV15 and TRBJ1-2; the match to TRBD1 covers 7 bases. Germline values: CDR1 LNHNV, CDR2 YYDKDF (reference sequence). CDR3 size: 13 residues. V dropped 5 bases and J dropped 2; count of bases not matched to a gene: 2. DNA of the CDR3: TGTGCCACCAGCCCGGACAGGAACTATGGCTACACCTTC. The encoded protein is CATSPDRNYGYTF.

The rearrangement links TRBV28 to TRBJ2-7, with D perhaps TRBD2 (5 bases). Trimming took 3 bases from V and 0 from J, leaving 15 bases between them. In germline, CDR1 is MDHEN, CDR2 SYDVKM. CDR3 length equals 16 residues. The CDR3 here is CASSFGISALSYEQYF. CDR3 in DNA: TGTGCCAGCAGTTTCGGCATTAGCGCCCTCTCCTACGAGCAGTACTTC.

V is TRBV30 and J is TRBJ2-7; 8 bases match TRBD2. Germline CDR1 is GTSNPN and CDR2 is SVGIG (reference sequence). Losses at the gene ends were 0 bases for V and 4 bases for J; bases not matched to a gene: 5. CDR3 size: 14 residues. The CDR3 DNA reads TGTGCCTGGAGTGTTGAGGGCGGGGGGTACGAGCAGTACTTC. Encoded protein: CAWSVEGGGYEQYF.

This chain uses TRBV6-5 with TRBJ1-5; 8 nucleotides align to TRBD1. CDR1 and CDR2 from the germline V gene are MNHEY and SVGAGI. The V segment lost 7 bases and the J segment 9 bases; nucleotides outside the gene matches: 14. CDR3 length: 15 residues. CDR3 sequence (DNA): TGTGCCAGCAAGGCCCACAGGGGGACTGAAATGCCCCAGCATTTT. Its protein product is CASKAHRGTEMPQHF.

CDR3 sequence reads: CSVEGLAGFPSYEQYF. The DNA for the CDR3 is TGCAGCGTTGAGGGACTAGCGGGCTTCCCCTCCTACGAGCAGTACTTC. The rearrangement uses TRBV29-1 and TRBJ2-5; 12 bases match TRBD2. The J call may be in error: the DNA end matches TRBJ2-7 better. The CDR3 is 16 residues long. Per germline, CDR1 SQVTM and CDR2 ANQGSEA.

The chain uses TRBV2 and TRBJ2-7, with TRBD2 matching 12 bases. J lost 3 bases, V lost 6 bases, and 6 bases had no gene match. CDR3 length: 15 residues. Germline V lookup: CDR1 SNHLY, CDR2 FYNNEI. The CDR3 loop is CASSQLAGGIYEQYF. Written as DNA, the CDR3 is TGTGCCAGCAGCCAGCTAGCGGGGGGGATCTACGAGCAGTACTTC.